The entry that follows covers one TCR beta chain sequence. Its antigen is not identified. The CDR3 consists of 15 residues. V was trimmed by 5 bases and J by 1 base, leaving 14 bases between them. Germline CDR1 is KGHSY and CDR2 is FQNENV. This entry is derived from a study of T-cell reconstitution after alpha-beta-depleted transplantation in children. Study-wide findings and caveats: Reportedly, only several hundred clones from non-depleted graft cells drove alpha-beta T-cell counts at about two months.

A TCRbeta library incorporating unique molecular identifiers was prepared. TCRdb fed the PCR reads into MiXCR, producing one record per CDR3 protein. The sample lists 140,000 to 150,000 distinct CDR3 sequences; about 9% were seen once. The receptor was isolated from a female patient aged 2-10 years who had a stem cell transplant for congenital amegakaryocytic thrombocytopenia, so the T cells may come from the graft donor. Material: PBMCs, mostly from graft donor cells, obtained 180 days after TCRalphabeta/CD19-depleted stem cell transplant. The gene calls are TRBV16 and TRBJ1-1; a weak D match, TRBD1 (5 bases). Written as DNA, the CDR3 is TGTGCCAGCAGCTCCAGACAGCTCCGGAACACTGAAGCTTTCTTT. Translating gives CASSSRQLRNTEAFF.